This T cell receptor (beta chain) was identified in a study of blood T cells in healthy people across ages. This clonotype was detected ten times or more. The second PCR ran roughly 6 to 11 cycles with a sample-barcoded 5' primer and J-beta primers. Every cDNA was tagged by a template-switch adaptor with 12 random nucleotides. In TCRdb, the 5' RACE reads were re-called with MiXCR into one record per CDR3 protein. The repertoire consists of approximately 1,000,000 distinct CDR3 sequences, with 35% to 55% occurring once and the leading ten covering under 20%. With 4 bases clipped from V and 8 bases from J, the junction kept 9 bases outside the gene matches. Germline CDR1 reads SGHRS; CDR2 reads YFSETQ. The CDR3 consists of 15 residues.

The TCR originated in an older woman in good health. Source material: blood. V usage is TRBV5-1 and J usage is TRBJ2-1; 10 bases are shared with TRBD2. CDR3: CASSTSSGSFDEQFF. The CDR3 DNA reads TGCGCCAGCAGCACCTCTAGCGGGAGTTTCGATGAGCAGTTCTTC.